This record covers a single T cell receptor beta chain. Antigen unknown. This CDR3 region has 13 residues. Looked up from germline, CDR1 is SEHNR and CDR2 is FQNEAQ (reference sequence). This sample stems from a study of T cells expressing NK-cell markers. Overall study context: HCMV seropositivity characterized seven of the eight sequenced donors, and seronegativity one.

Study-wide results and caveats: About six donors carried dominant NKG2C+ clonotypes that made up about 1.0-7.0% of their CD8+ T cells.

The authors generated TCR beta cDNA through 5'RACE template switching with UMIs. Reprocessing the 5' RACE reads, TCRdb reports a single entry for every CDR3 protein and omits DNA. The sample holds 440,000 or so distinct CDR3 sequences. The sample taken for sequencing was blood T cells: a sorted CD56 or NKG2C T cell subset, CD4+ or CD8+ T cells, or bulk PBMC T cells (not recorded which). The V call is TRBV7-9, the J call TRBJ1-6; the TRBD1 assignment by TCRdb is unverifiable without DNA. The source is a woman aged 18-70 years in good health. CDR3: CASSDRNNSPLHF.